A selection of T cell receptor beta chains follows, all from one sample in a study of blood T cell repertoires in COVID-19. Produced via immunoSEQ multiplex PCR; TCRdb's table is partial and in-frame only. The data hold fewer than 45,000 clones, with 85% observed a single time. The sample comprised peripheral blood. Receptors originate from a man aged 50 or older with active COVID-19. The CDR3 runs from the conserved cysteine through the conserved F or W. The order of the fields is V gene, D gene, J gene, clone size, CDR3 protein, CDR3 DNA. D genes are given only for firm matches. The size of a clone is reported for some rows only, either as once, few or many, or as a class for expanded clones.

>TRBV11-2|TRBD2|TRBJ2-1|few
CASSGGGAAYNEQFF
TGTGCCAGCAGCGGCGGGGGGGCAGCCTACAATGAGCAGTTCTTC
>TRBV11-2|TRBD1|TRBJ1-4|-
CASSLGDRDIEKLFF
TGTGCCAGCAGCTTGGGGGACAGGGATATTGAAAAACTGTTTTTT
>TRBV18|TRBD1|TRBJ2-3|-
CASSPRDRGFDTQYF
TGTGCCAGCTCACCCCGGGACAGGGGGTTTGATACGCAGTATTTT
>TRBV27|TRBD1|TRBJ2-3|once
CASSYRTGGGTDTQYF
TGTGCCAGCAGTTATCGGACAGGGGGCGGGACAGATACGCAGTATTTT
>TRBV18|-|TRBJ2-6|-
CASSLTESGANVLTF
TGTGCCAGCTCACTCACAGAGTCTGGGGCCAACGTCCTGACTTTC
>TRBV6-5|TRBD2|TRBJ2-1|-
CASSRGLAAYNEQFF
TGTGCCAGCAGTCGTGGACTAGCGGCCTACAATGAGCAGTTCTTC
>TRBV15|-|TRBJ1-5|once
CATSTVQGRISNQPQHF
TGTGCCACCAGCACGGTGCAGGGGAGAATCAGCAATCAGCCCCAGCATTTT
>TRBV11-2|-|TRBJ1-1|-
CASSPKQRQNTEAFF
TGTGCCAGCAGCCCGAAACAGAGACAGAACACTGAAGCTTTCTTT
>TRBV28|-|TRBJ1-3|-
CASSPQGYTIYF
TGTGCCAGCAGTCCTCAGGGTTACACCATATATTTT
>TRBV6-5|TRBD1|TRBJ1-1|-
CASSRDSNTEAFF
TGTGCCAGCAGTAGGGACAGCAACACTGAAGCTTTCTTT
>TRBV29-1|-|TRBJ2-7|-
CSVGGKNSYEQYF
TGCAGCGTTGGAGGCAAGAACTCCTACGAGCAGTACTTC
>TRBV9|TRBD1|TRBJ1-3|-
CASYGPGQIYASGNTIYF
TGTGCCAGCTACGGCCCGGGACAGATTTATGCCTCTGGAAACACCATATATTTT
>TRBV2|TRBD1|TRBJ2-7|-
CASSELWDRGFYEQYF
TGTGCCAGCAGTGAATTGTGGGACAGGGGTTTCTACGAGCAGTACTTC
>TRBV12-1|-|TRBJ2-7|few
CASSFELGDTLYEQYF
TGTGCCAGCAGCTTTGAGTTGGGGGACACCCTCTACGAGCAGTACTTC
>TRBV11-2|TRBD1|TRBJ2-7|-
CASSLTGGLYEQYF
TGTGCCAGCAGCTTAACAGGGGGCCTCTACGAGCAGTACTTC
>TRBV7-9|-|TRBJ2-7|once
CASSLEISLTPLYEQYF
TGTGCCAGCAGCTTAGAGATCTCACTAACGCCCCTCTACGAGCAGTACTTC
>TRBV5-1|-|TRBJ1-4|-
CASSPRGDEKLFF
TGCGCCAGCAGCCCCCGAGGTGATGAAAAACTGTTTTTT
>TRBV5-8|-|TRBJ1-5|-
CASSLAGSNQPQHF
TGTGCCAGCAGCTTGGCGGGTAGCAATCAGCCCCAGCATTTT
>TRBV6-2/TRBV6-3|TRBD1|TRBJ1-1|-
CASSPTGVRTEAFF
TGTGCCAGCAGTCCGACAGGGGTCAGGACTGAAGCTTTCTTT
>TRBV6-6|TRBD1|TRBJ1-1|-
CASSYGTGGLTEAFF
TGTGCCAGCAGTTACGGGACAGGGGGCCTCACTGAAGCTTTCTTT
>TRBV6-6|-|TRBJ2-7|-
CASSYSGIAYEQYF
TGTGCCAGCAGTTATTCCGGGATTGCCTACGAGCAGTACTTC
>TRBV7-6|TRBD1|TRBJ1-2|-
CASSSGQGPSYGYTF
TGTGCCAGCAGCTCCGGACAGGGGCCCTCCTATGGCTACACCTTC
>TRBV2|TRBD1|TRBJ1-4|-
CASRKDRANEKLFF
TGTGCCAGCAGGAAGGACAGGGCTAATGAAAAACTGTTTTTT
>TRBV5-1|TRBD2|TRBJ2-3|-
CASSLGLAGSDTQYF
TGCGCCAGCAGCTTGGGACTAGCGGGTTCAGATACGCAGTATTTT
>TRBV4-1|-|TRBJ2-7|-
CASSSRQADPYEQYF
TGCGCCAGCAGTTCCCGGCAGGCCGACCCCTACGAGCAGTACTTC
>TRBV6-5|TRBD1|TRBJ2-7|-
CASSYLPGGSHEQYF
TGTGCCAGCAGTTACTTGCCAGGGGGCTCCCACGAGCAGTACTTC